This T cell receptor (beta chain) was retrieved from a study of PD-1 blockade in mismatch repair-deficient tumors. The study, taken as a whole, reports: After pembrolizumab, tumor-resident clones rose rapidly, then generally contracted before radiologic responses.

TCRs were sequenced from a few patients responding to pembrolizumab. Repertoires were generated with immunoSEQ multiplex PCR, while TCRdb's copy carries only in-frame clones and drops some. This table holds over 75,000 clones, roughly 80% found once. This clone was counted only a few times. Antigen unknown. This specimen was peripheral blood, taken 12 weeks after starting pembrolizumab. The clonotype was recovered from an adult with mismatch repair-deficient cancer.

As DNA, the CDR3 is TGTGCCAGCAGCGTAGGACAGGGGGCTGGTGGCTACACCTTC. This sequence encodes CASSVGQGAGGYTF. The gene calls are TRBV11-2 and TRBJ1-2; 11 positions agree with TRBD1. V was pared by 5 bases and J by 7 bases, with 6 bases of the junction left unmatched. This CDR3 comprises 14 residues. Germline V CDR1 and CDR2: SGHAT, FQNNGV.